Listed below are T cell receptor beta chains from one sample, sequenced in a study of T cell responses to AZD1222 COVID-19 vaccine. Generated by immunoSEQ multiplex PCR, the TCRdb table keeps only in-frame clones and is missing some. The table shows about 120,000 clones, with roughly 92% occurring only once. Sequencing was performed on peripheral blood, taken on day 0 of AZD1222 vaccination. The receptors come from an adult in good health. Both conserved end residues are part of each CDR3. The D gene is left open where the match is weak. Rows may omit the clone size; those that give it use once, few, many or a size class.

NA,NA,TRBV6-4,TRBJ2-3,CASSDSSFPGATDTQYF,TGTGCCAGCAGTGACTCCTCTTTCCCCGGGGCCACAGATACGCAGTATTTT
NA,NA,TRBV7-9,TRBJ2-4,CASSLTKNIQYF,TGTGCCAGCAGCTTAACCAAAAACATTCAGTACTTC
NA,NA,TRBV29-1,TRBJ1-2,CSVEDPRHTF,TGCAGCGTTGAAGATCCCCGCCACACCTTC
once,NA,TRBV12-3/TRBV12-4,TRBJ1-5,CASSLRVQPQHF,TGTGCCAGCAGTTTACGGGTGCAGCCCCAGCATTTT
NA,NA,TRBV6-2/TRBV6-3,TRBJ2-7,CASSSQGSRYEQYF,TGTGCCAGCAGTTCGCAGGGTTCCCGTTACGAGCAGTACTTC
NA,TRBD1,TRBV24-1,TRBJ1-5,CATSDAGTDISNQPQHF,TGTGCCACCAGTGACGCAGGGACAGATATTAGCAATCAGCCCCAGCATTTT
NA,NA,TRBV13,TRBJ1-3,CASSFSGNTIYF,TGTGCCAGCAGCTTCTCTGGAAACACCATATATTTT
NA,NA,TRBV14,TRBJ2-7,CASSQVYGAGEQYF,TGTGCCAGCAGCCAAGTCTATGGGGCCGGGGAGCAGTACTTC
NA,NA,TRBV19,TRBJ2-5,CASSIAAGGETQYF,TGTGCCAGTAGTATAGCAGCGGGTGGAGAGACCCAGTACTTC
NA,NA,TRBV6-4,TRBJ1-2,CASSPTDSVLPNGYTF,TGTGCCAGCAGCCCAACGGACAGCGTACTCCCTAATGGCTACACCTTC
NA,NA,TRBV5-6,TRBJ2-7,CASSVGVGGSDEQYF,TGTGCCAGCAGCGTTGGTGTAGGTGGCAGCGACGAGCAGTACTTC
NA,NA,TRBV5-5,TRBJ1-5,CASSPIDPGQPQHF,TGTGCCAGCAGCCCGATCGACCCGGGTCAGCCCCAGCATTTT